Sequencing of this TCR beta chain was carried out in a study of T cells after yellow fever vaccination. Study results and caveats: Clones that expanded after primary vaccination mostly reappeared after the booster (roughly 96% CD4, 70% to 90% CD8).

The CDR3 runs 19 residues. The ends lost 4 bases at V and 4 bases at J; junction bases unmatched: 15. Germline CDR1 is SGHRS and CDR2 is YFSETQ. 5'RACE template switching produced TCR cDNA carrying a universal primer site and UMIs. TCRdb itself ran the 5' RACE reads through MiXCR, one entry per CDR3 protein. The data show 500,000 to 650,000 distinct CDR3 sequences, 17% seen once. This clonotype was seen many times. Its antigen is not identified. The sequencing used PBMCs, collected 5 to 6 days after the first yellow fever vaccination. The rearrangement uses TRBV5-1 and TRBJ2-2, with 11 nucleotides matching TRBD1. The clonotype originates from a man younger than 35 who received the YFV17D yellow fever vaccine. CDR3 amino acids: CASSPNPDRGLGGTGELFF. CDR3 DNA: TGCGCCAGCAGCCCTAACCCGGACAGGGGGCTAGGCGGCACCGGGGAGCTGTTTTTT.